This T cell receptor (beta chain) came from a study of blood T cell repertoires in COVID-19. The CDR3 extends over 16 amino acids. Deletions cut 0 bases from V and 0 bases from J, with 13 bases between. Germline CDR1 and CDR2: SGHKS and YYEKEE (reference sequence). Methods used by the authors: By means of reference gene primer amplification, nucleated cell counts were estimated. Method: immunoSEQ multiplex PCR; TCRdb's copy keeps in-frame clones and lacks some. The DNA was the basis for D and trimming; V, J and clone size are from that table. The sample consists of about 410,000 clones, about nine tenths of them appearing once.

The chain uses TRBV5-5 and TRBJ2-7; D is uncertain. Sequenced material: peripheral blood. The TCR originated in a woman aged 25 to 39 with active or convalescent COVID-19. CDR3 nucleotides: TGTGCCAGCAGCTTGGTAGCAGAAAGGAGCTCCTACGAGCAGTACTTC. Amino acid sequence: CASSLVAERSSYEQYF.